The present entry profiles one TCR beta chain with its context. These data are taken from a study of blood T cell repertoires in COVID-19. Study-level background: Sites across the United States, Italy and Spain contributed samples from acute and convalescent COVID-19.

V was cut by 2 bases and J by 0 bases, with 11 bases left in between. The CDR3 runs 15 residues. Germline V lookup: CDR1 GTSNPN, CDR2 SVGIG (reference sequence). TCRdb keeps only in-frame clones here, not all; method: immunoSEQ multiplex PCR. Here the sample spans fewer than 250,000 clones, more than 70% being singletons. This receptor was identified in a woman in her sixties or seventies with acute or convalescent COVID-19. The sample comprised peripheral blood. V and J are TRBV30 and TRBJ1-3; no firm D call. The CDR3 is CAWSLENSSGNTIYF. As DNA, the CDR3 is TGTGCCTGGAGTCTAGAAAATTCCTCTGGAAACACCATATATTTT.